This T cell receptor (beta chain) was sequenced for a study of blood T cell repertoires in COVID-19. Study background: From the United States, Italy and Spain came samples of acute and convalescent COVID-19. The analysed material was cDNA or gDNA that came from T cells, B-cell-depleted T cells, or PBMCs.

V lost 4 bases, J lost 2 bases, and 3 bases stayed unmatched. The germline V gene has CDR1 WNHNN and CDR2 SYGVQD (reference sequence). The CDR3 extends over 14 amino acids. Original processing notes: Counts of nucleated cells, estimated from reference gene primer amplification, were obtained. The data were produced by immunoSEQ multiplex PCR, yet TCRdb's version contains in-frame clones alone and is incomplete. The V and J calls and the clone size are those of that table, but D and trimming were determined from the DNA. In the table there are under 300,000 clones, 80% to 90% of which are singletons. The source is a man aged 25 to 40 who had recovered from COVID-19. V is TRBV10-1 and J is TRBJ2-7, with 9 bases that match TRBD1. The sample was peripheral blood. The CDR3 here is CASSVGTGPYEQYF. The CDR3 coding sequence is TGCGCCAGCAGTGTAGGGACAGGGCCCTACGAGCAGTACTTC.